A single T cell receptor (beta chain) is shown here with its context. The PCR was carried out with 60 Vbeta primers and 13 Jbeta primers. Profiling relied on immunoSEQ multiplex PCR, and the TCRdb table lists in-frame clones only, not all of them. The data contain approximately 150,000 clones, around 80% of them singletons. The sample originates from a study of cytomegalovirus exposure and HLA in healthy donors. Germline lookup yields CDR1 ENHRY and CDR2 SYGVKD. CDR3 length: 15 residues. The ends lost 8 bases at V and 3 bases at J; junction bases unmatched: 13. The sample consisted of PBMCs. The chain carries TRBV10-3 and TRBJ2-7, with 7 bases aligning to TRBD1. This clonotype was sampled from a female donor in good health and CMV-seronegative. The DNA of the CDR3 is TGTGCCATCTGGTGGATATACAGGGGATTCTACGAGCAGTACTTC. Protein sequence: CAIWWIYRGFYEQYF.